These 12 T cell receptor beta chains came from one sample sequenced in a study of blood T cell repertoires in COVID-19. Repertoires were generated with immunoSEQ multiplex PCR, while TCRdb's copy carries only in-frame clones and drops some. In the table there are around 86,000 clones, more than 80% of which are singletons. Sequenced input: peripheral blood. These receptors were obtained from a woman aged 80 or over with acute or convalescent COVID-19.

The chain joins TRBV28 to TRBJ1-2; a weak D match, TRBD1 (5 bases). V lost 11 bases and J 3 bases, leaving 16 bases between the germline ends. Germline CDR1 and CDR2: MDHEN and SYDVKM. CDR3 length: 13 residues. CDR3 DNA sequence: TGTGCCGGATCGAACAGGATGGACTATGGCTACACCTTC. Amino acid sequence: CAGSNRMDYGYTF.

The CDR3 reads CASKNGQVRADTQYF. The DNA for the CDR3 is TGTGCCAGCAAAAACGGACAAGTTCGCGCAGATACGCAGTATTTT. The V call is TRBV2, the J call TRBJ2-3; tentatively, D is TRBD1 (5 bases). V was clipped by 7 bases and J by 4 bases, with 18 bases between them. Germline-derived CDR1 and CDR2 are SNHLY and FYNNEI. The CDR3 is 15 residues long.

This chain connects TRBV28 to TRBJ2-7; 11 nucleotides align to TRBD2. Unmatched junction bases numbered 8, after V lost 5 bases and J lost 5 bases. This CDR3 region has 15 residues. CDR1 is MDHEN, CDR2 SYDVKM, per germline. CDR3 coding DNA: TGTGCCAGCAGTCTGGATTTAGCGGGAGGGAACGAGCAGTACTTC. Translating it yields CASSLDLAGGNEQYF.

This clone was seen a single time. This rearrangement joins TRBV7-6 to TRBJ2-7, with 7 bases lining up with TRBD1. Looked up from germline, CDR1 is SGHVS and CDR2 is FNYEAQ. V lost 2 bases, J lost 3 bases, and 19 bases stayed unmatched. The CDR3 is 19 amino acids. As DNA, the CDR3 is TGTGCCAGCAGCTTAAGAGGGATATCTTGGGAGACAGGGAACTACGAGCAGTACTTC. Translation: CASSLRGISWETGNYEQYF.

CDR3 DNA sequence: TGTGCCAGCAGTGAAAGGGAGACCGCTGGCTACACCTTC. Its protein product is CASSERETAGYTF. The chain has TRBV2 and TRBJ1-2, with D hard to call. Germline V gene data show CDR1 as SNHLY and CDR2 as FYNNEI. The CDR3 runs 13 residues. Trimming left V 2 bases short and J 7 bases short, with 11 bases between. Full variable domain (outside the CDR3, taken from reference TRBV2 and TRBJ1-2): EPEVTQTPSHQVTQMGQEVILRCVPISNHLYFYWYRQILGQKVEFLVSFYNNEISEKSEIFDDQFSVERPDGSNFTLKIRSTKLEDSAMYFCASSERETAGYTFGSGTRLTVV.

The J gene is TRBJ2-7, the V gene TRBV9, with TRBD1 matching over 8 bases. The CDR3 is made up of 13 amino acids. The germline V gene has CDR1 SGDLS and CDR2 YYNGEE. Germline trimming cut 0 bases from V and 7 bases from J; bases unmatched to any gene: 3. The CDR3 region is CASSVAGGVEQYF. As DNA, the CDR3 is TGTGCCAGCAGCGTAGCAGGGGGCGTTGAGCAGTACTTC.

This sequence joins TRBV30 and TRBJ1-1, with a tentative D call TRBD1 (5 bases). CDR1 GTSNPN and CDR2 SVGIG come from the germline V gene (reference sequence). CDR3 length: 13 amino acids. V lost 0 bases to trimming and J lost 3 bases, with 8 bases between them. CDR3 nucleotides: TGTGCCTGGAGTGTACGGGGGGACACTGAAGCTTTCTTT. The encoded protein is CAWSVRGDTEAFF.

CDR3 nucleotides: TGTGCCAGCAGCTTAGATCGGGGTAGCGGGCTATTAAATGAGCAGTTCTTC. Its protein product is CASSLDRGSGLLNEQFF. The V and J genes are TRBV11-2 and TRBJ2-1; 7 nucleotides align to TRBD2. CDR1 is SGHAT, CDR2 FQNNGV, per germline. Losses at the gene ends were 0 bases for V and 7 bases for J; bases not matched to a gene: 12. The length of the CDR3 is 17 residues.

The V gene is TRBV6-2 or TRBV6-3, the J gene TRBJ2-7, with 11 bases identical to TRBD2. Germline-derived CDR1 and CDR2 are MNHEY and SVGEGT. The CDR3 is 13 amino acids. V trimming: 4 bases; J trimming: 6 bases; junction bases outside the gene matches: 2. The CDR3 region has the DNA TGTGCCAGCAGTTTACTAGCGGGAGCCGAGCAGTACTTC. Translated: CASSLLAGAEQYF.

The rearrangement joins TRBV19 to TRBJ1-5; 9 bases are shared with TRBD1. The germline CDR1 and CDR2 sequences are LNHDA and SQIVND (reference sequence). The CDR3 covers 13 residues. The junction had 5 bases not matched to a gene; V was cut back by 10 bases and J by 4 bases. CDR3 in DNA: TGTGCCACCTCCGGACAGGGGAATCAGCCCCAGCATTTT. Protein product: CATSGQGNQPQHF.

This chain joins TRBV27 and TRBJ2-1; 7 bases are a match to TRBD1. The length of the CDR3 is 14 residues. J gave up 4 bases and V 5 bases, and 5 bases lay outside the gene matches. Germline V CDR1 and CDR2: MNHEY, SMNVEV (reference sequence). The CDR3 spells CASSPSTGYNEQFF. CDR3 DNA: TGTGCCAGCAGTCCGTCGACAGGGTACAATGAGCAGTTCTTC.

This chain links TRBV7-2 with TRBJ2-7, with TRBD2 identical over 9 bases. Germline values: CDR1 SGHTA, CDR2 FQGNSA. The CDR3 length is 18 residues. V was pared by 2 bases and J by 0 bases, with 11 bases of the junction left unmatched. The CDR3 loop is CASSLKGSASGNSYEQYF. The CDR3 DNA is TGTGCCAGCAGCTTAAAAGGGTCGGCTAGCGGGAACTCCTACGAGCAGTACTTC.